The TCR beta chain under discussion was sequenced for a study of PD-1 and CTLA-4 blockade in melanoma. Germline lookup yields CDR1 SEHNR and CDR2 FQNEAQ (reference sequence). V lost 4 bases and J 5 bases, leaving 15 bases between the germline ends. There are 14 residues in the CDR3. Repertoires were generated with immunoSEQ multiplex PCR, while TCRdb's copy carries only in-frame clones and drops some. The sample has 20,000 to 25,000 clones; 88% are singletons. This TCR was sampled from a human donor with melanoma. The sample was CD8+ T cells from peripheral blood, taken before anti-PD-1 treatment. The chain recombines TRBV7-9 with TRBJ2-7; D may be TRBD1 or TRBD2 (5 bases each). CDR3 DNA: TGTGCCAGCAGCTCACCAGAGGGGACGCACGAGCAGTACTTC. Amino acids: CASSSPEGTHEQYF.